The source of this T cell receptor beta chain is a study of CD8 T cells in ankylosing spondylitis. This CDR3 contains 13 residues. CDR1 and CDR2 from the germline V gene are SEHNR and FQNEAQ (reference sequence). The germline V and J ends were trimmed by 2 bases and 1 base, with 5 bases remaining between them. Whole-study results and caveats: CD8+ disease-linked clones were present at relatively low frequencies in blood. Roughly eight highly homologous variants made up a TCR beta motif that seemed to typify ankylosing spondylitis blood.

With molecular barcodes, quantitative 5'-RACE was used to make the TCR beta libraries. TCRdb processed the 5' RACE reads anew with MiXCR; each CDR3 protein has one entry. This table holds around 450,000 distinct CDR3 sequences, roughly 25% found once. In its sample, this clonotype was seen a few times. Its antigen is not known. The sample comprised blood, either unsorted or a sorted T cell fraction (not recorded which). The clonotype was recovered from a male donor with ankylosing spondylitis. The rearrangement uses TRBV7-9 and TRBJ2-5; D remains unclear. The CDR3 sequence is CASSLTFQETQYF. The DNA of the CDR3 is TGTGCCAGCAGCTTAACGTTCCAAGAGACCCAGTACTTC.